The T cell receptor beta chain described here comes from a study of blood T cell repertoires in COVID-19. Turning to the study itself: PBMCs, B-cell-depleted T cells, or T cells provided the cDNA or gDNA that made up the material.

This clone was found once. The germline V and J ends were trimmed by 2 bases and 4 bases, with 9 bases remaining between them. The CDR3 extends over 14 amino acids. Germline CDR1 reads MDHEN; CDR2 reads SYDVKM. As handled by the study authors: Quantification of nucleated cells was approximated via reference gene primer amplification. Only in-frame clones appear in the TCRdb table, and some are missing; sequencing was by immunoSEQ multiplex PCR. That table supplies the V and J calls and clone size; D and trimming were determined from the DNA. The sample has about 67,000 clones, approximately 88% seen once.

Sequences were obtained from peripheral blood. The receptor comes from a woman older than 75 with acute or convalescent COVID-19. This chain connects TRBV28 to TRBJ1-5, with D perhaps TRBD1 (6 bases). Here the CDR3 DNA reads TGTGCCAGCAGTTTACCAGGGGCTAATCAGCCCCAGCATTTT. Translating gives CASSLPGANQPQHF.